The present entry profiles one T cell receptor beta chain with its context. Its antigen is not known. The assay was immunoSEQ multiplex PCR, and TCRdb's table has in-frame clones only and misses some. The profile covers about 51,000 clones, with around 90% appearing a single time and approximately 0.6% taken by the ten largest. This sample was included in a study of graft-versus-host responses after intestinal transplantation. At the level of the study: Each recipient received a multivisceral, liver-intestinal, or isolated intestinal graft. Study-wide findings and caveats: Researchers found GvH clones in recipient marrow, and some showed up first in ileum or blood. Allografts of patients with graft-donor T cell macrochimerism showed high graft-versus-host to host-versus-graft clone ratios. Association was observed between peak circulating GvH clone levels and early post-transplant HvG declines.

This CDR3 spans 16 amino acids. The V and J ends lost 8 bases and 0 bases respectively, with 17 bases between them. The chain has TRBV23-1 and TRBJ1-3; D possibly corresponds to TRBD1 (6 bases). TRBV23-1 is designated an ORF whose function remains uncertain. The sequence was collected from a human donor who was the organ donor for an intestinal transplant. The source material was unstimulated CD4+ T cells sorted from spleen or lymph node cells, sampled before transplant. In DNA, the CDR3 is TGCGCCAGCCCATTTAGGGGGTCCTACTCTGGAAACACCATATATTTT. Protein sequence: CASPFRGSYSGNTIYF.